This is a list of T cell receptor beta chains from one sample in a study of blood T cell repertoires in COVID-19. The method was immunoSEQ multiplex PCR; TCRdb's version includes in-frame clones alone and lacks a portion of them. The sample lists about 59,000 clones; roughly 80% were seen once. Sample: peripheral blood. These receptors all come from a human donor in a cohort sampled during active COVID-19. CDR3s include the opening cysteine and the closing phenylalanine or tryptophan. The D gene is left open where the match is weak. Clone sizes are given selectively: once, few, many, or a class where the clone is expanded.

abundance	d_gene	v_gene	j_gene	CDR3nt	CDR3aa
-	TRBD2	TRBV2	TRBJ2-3	TGTGCCAGCAGGCTAGCGGGGGGCACAGATACGCAGTATTTT	CASRLAGGTDTQYF
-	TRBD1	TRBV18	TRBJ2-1	TGTGCCAGCTCAACCGGGACAGGGGATTTTGAGCAGTTCTTC	CASSTGTGDFEQFF
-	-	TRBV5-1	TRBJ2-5	TGCGCCAGCAGCTGGGACTCAGAGACCCAGTACTTC	CASSWDSETQYF
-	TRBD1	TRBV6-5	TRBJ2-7	TGTGCCAGCAGCCCAGACTGGACAGGGCCAAGCGAGCAGTACTTC	CASSPDWTGPSEQYF
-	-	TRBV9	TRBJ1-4	TGTGCCAGCAGCGTAGGATGGGCGGGGGATGAAAAACTGTTTTTT	CASSVGWAGDEKLFF
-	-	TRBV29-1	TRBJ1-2	TGCAGCGTTGAGTCCGAAGCGAACTATGGCTACACCTTC	CSVESEANYGYTF
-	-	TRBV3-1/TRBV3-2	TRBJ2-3	TGTGCCAGCAGCCCAGCGGACTACACAGATACGCAGTATTTT	CASSPADYTDTQYF
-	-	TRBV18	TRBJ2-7	TGTGCCAGCTCACCAACGTACAGGGACTACGAGCAGTACTTC	CASSPTYRDYEQYF
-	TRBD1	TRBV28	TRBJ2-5	TGTGCCAGCGTCCGGGCGACAGGGAACCAAGAGACCCAGTACTTC	CASVRATGNQETQYF
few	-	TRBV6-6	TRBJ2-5	TGTGCCAGCACGCAAGGGCAGGGGAGGGGGACCCAGTACTTC	CASTQGQGRGTQYF
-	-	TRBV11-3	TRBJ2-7	TGTGCCAGCAGCTCCCCCCCAGGGGAGCAGTACTTC	CASSSPPGEQYF
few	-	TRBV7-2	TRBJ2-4	TGTGCCAGCAGCTTAGATCTCCTGACGGGAAACATTCAGTACTTC	CASSLDLLTGNIQYF
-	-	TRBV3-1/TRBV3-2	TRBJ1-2	TGTGCCAGCAGCCAAGATAGGAGAGGAGGCTACACCTTC	CASSQDRRGGYTF
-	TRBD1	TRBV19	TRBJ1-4	TGTGCCAGTAGGGACAGGGGTCGAGATGAAAAACTGTTTTTT	CASRDRGRDEKLFF
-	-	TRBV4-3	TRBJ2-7	TGCGCCAGCAGCCAAGATCTAGGAGGGACCCCCCTGGGCGAGCAGTACTTC	CASSQDLGGTPLGEQYF
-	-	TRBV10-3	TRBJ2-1	TGTGCCATCAGCGGACTGGAAAATGAGCAGTTCTTC	CAISGLENEQFF
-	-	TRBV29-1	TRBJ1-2	TGCAGCGTTGGACGGGGTTCTAACTATGGCTACACCTTC	CSVGRGSNYGYTF
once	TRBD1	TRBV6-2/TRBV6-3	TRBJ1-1	TGTGCCAGCAGCCGGTCCGGGACAGGGGCCCTGAACACTGAAGCTTTCTTT	CASSRSGTGALNTEAFF
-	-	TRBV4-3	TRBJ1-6	TGCGCCAGCAGCCAGGAAAGGACAGTAATAAATTCACCCCTCCACTTT	CASSQERTVINSPLHF
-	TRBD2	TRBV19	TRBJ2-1	TGTGCTGTAGCGGGTAACTCCTACAATGAGCAGTTCTTC	CAVAGNSYNEQFF
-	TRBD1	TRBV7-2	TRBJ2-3	TGTGCCAGCAGCTATCACAGGGGTGCAGATACGCAGTATTTT	CASSYHRGADTQYF
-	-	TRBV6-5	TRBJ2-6	TGTGCCAGCATGAGGGAGCCTGGGGCCAACGTCCTGACTTTC	CASMREPGANVLTF
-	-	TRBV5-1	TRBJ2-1	TGCGCCAGCAGCTTCCGGGTCCTCGGTAACAATGAGCAGTTCTTC	CASSFRVLGNNEQFF
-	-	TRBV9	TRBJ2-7	TGTGCCAGCAGCCCCGCCATACATTACGAGCAGTACTTC	CASSPAIHYEQYF
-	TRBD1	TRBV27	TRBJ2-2	TGTGCCAGCAGTTTATTCGGGACAGGTCGAACCGGGGAGCTGTTTTTT	CASSLFGTGRTGELFF
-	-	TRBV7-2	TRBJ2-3	TGTGCCAGCAGCTCCCAGGGCGGGATCCCCACAGATACGCAGTATTTT	CASSSQGGIPTDTQYF